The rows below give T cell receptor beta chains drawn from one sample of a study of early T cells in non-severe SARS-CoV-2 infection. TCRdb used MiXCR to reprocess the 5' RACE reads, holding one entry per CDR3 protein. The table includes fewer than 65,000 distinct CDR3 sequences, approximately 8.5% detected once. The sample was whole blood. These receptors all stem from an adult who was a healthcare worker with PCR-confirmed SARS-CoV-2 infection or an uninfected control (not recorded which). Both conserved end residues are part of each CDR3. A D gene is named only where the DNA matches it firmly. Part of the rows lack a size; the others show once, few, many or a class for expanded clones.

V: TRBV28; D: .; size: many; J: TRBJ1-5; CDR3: CASSLGRPISNQPQHF; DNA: TGTGCCAGCAGTTTGGGTCGGCCCATTAGCAATCAGCCCCAGCATTTT
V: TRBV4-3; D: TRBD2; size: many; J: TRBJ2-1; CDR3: CASSQEGGRGGEQFF; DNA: TGCGCCAGCAGCCAAGAAGGCGGGAGGGGCGGTGAGCAGTTCTTC
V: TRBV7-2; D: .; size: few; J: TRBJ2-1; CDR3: CASSFPSVNEQFF; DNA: TGTGCCAGCAGCTTTCCCTCCGTGAATGAGCAGTTCTTC
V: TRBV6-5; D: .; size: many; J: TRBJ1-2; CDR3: CGTYGGWDGYTF; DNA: TGTGGAACTTATGGCGGTTGGGATGGCTACACCTTC
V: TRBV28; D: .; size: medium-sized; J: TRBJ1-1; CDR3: CASSLSAGRVGTEAFF; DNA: TGTGCCAGCAGTTTATCGGCGGGCAGGGTGGGCACTGAAGCTTTCTTT
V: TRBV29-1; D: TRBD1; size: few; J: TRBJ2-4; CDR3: CSVVVTGSNIQYF; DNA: TGCAGCGTTGTGGTGACAGGGTCAAACATTCAGTACTTC
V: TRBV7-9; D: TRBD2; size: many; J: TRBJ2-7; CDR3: CASSSERDFPYEQYF; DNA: TGTGCCAGCAGCTCGGAGCGGGACTTCCCCTACGAGCAGTACTTC
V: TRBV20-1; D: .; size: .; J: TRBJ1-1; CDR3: CSASRGVNTEAFF; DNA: TGCAGTGCTAGCAGGGGTGTGAACACTGAAGCTTTCTTT
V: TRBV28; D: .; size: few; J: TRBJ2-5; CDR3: CASSPLRGQVQETQYF; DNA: TGTGCCAGCAGTCCACTTAGAGGACAAGTCCAAGAGACCCAGTACTTC
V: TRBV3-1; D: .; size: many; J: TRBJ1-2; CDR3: CASSQGSHGYTF; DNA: TGTGCCAGCAGCCAAGGGTCTCATGGCTACACCTTC
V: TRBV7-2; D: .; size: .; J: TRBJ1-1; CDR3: CASSLSGSTEAFF; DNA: TGTGCCAGCAGCTTATCAGGGTCCACTGAAGCTTTCTTT
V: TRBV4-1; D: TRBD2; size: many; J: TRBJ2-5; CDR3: CASSQASGRRETQYF; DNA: TGCGCCAGCAGCCAAGCTAGCGGGAGGCGAGAGACCCAGTACTTC
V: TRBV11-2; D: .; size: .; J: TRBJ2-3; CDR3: CASSFFLTDTQYF; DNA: TGTGCCAGCAGCTTCTTTTTGACGGATACGCAGTATTTT
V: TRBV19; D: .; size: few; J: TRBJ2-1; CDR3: CASSVGLRNEQFF; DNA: TGTGCCAGTAGTGTGGGACTGCGGAATGAGCAGTTCTTC
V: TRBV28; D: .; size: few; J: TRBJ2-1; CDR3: CASSLVVGTQLQEQFF; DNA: TGTGCCAGCAGTTTAGTTGTCGGGACCCAGCTACAGGAGCAGTTCTTC
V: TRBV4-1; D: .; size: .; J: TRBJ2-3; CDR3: CASSQGPSPGVYTQYF; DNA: TGCGCCAGCAGCCAAGGCCCCTCCCCCGGTGTTTATACGCAGTATTTT
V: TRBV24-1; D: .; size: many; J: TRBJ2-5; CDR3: CATSATSQETQYF; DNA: TGTGCCACCAGTGCTACCTCACAAGAGACCCAGTACTTC
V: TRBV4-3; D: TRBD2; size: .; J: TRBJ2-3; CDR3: CASSPGASGSTDTQYF; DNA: TGCGCCAGCAGCCCCGGGGCTAGCGGAAGCACAGATACGCAGTATTTT
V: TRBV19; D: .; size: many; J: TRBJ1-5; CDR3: CASSPPPGANQPQLF; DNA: TGTGCCAGTAGTCCCCCGCCAGGGGCCAATCAGCCCCAGCTTTTT
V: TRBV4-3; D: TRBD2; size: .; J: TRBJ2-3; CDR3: CASSRGLAGGSSTDTQYF; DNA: TGCGCCAGCAGCCGAGGACTAGCGGGAGGGAGTAGCACAGATACGCAGTATTTT
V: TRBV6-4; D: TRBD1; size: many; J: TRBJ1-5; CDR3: CASSDTSTGDNQPQHF; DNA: TGTGCCAGCAGTGACACCTCGACAGGGGACAATCAGCCCCAGCATTTT
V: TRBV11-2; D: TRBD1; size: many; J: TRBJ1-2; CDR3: CASSLGRGGYTF; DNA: TGTGCCAGCAGCTTAGGCAGGGGGGGCTACACCTTC
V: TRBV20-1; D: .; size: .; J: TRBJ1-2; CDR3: CSASKGKADGYTF; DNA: TGCAGTGCCTCTAAGGGAAAGGCGGATGGCTACACCTTC
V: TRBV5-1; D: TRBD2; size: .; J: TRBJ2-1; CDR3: CASSADLSGSHNEQFF; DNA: TGCGCCAGCAGCGCCGACCTTAGCGGGTCCCACAATGAGCAGTTCTTC
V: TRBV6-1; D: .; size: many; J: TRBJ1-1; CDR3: CASSVGLMNTEAFF; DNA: TGTGCCAGCAGTGTAGGACTTATGAACACTGAAGCTTTCTTT
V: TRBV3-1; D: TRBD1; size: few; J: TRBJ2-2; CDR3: CASSQDWRTGGFTGELFF; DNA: TGTGCCAGCAGCCAAGATTGGCGGACAGGGGGCTTCACCGGGGAGCTGTTTTTT
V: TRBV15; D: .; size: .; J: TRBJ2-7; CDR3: CATSSRGSREQYF; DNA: TGTGCCACCAGCAGCAGGGGCAGCCGGGAGCAGTACTTC
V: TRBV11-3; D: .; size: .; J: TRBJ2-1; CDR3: CASSLRVFGEQFF; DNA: TGTGCCAGCAGCTTAAGGGTCTTCGGGGAGCAGTTCTTC
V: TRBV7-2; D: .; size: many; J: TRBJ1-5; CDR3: CASSPGPSQLGQPQHF; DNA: TGTGCCAGCAGCCCCGGGCCAAGCCAGTTAGGCCAGCCCCAGCATTTT
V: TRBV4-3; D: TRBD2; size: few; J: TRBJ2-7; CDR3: CASSQKSGSQYEQYF; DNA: TGCGCCAGCAGCCAGAAAAGCGGGAGCCAATACGAGCAGTACTTC
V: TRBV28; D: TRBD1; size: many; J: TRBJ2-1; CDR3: CASSLDRGGDEQFF; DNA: TGTGCCAGCAGTTTAGACAGGGGTGGAGATGAGCAGTTCTTC
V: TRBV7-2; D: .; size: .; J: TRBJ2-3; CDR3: CASSLGFTSTDTQYF; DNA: TGTGCCAGCAGCTTAGGGTTTACTAGCACAGATACGCAGTATTTT
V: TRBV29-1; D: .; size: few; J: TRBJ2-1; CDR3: CSVLVNEQFF; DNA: TGCAGCGTCCTGGTCAATGAGCAGTTCTTC
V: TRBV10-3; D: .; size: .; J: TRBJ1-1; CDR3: CAISESLVAFF; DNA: TGTGCCATCAGTGAGTCGCTTGTAGCTTTCTTT
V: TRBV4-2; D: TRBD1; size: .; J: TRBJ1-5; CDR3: CASSHGQGSSNQPQHF; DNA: TGTGCCAGCAGCCACGGACAGGGTTCGAGCAATCAGCCCCAGCATTTT
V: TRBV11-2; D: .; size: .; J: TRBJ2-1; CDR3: CASSLDRRNEQFF; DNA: TGTGCCAGCAGCTTAGATCGGCGGAATGAGCAGTTCTTC
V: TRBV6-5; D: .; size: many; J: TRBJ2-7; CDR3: CASRWRWSGDSYEQYF; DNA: TGTGCCAGCCGCTGGAGATGGTCAGGGGACTCCTACGAGCAGTACTTC
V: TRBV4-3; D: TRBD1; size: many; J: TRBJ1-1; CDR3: CASSQDGNRKGAKNTEAFF; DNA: TGCGCCAGCAGCCAAGATGGGAACCGAAAGGGGGCTAAGAACACTGAAGCTTTCTTT
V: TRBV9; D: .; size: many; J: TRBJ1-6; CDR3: CASSLTGLSNSPLHF; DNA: TGTGCCAGCAGCCTAACAGGGTTGAGTAATTCACCCCTCCACTTT
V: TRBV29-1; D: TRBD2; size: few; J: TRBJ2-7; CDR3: CSVDSAGGEQYF; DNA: TGCAGCGTCGACTCAGCGGGGGGCGAGCAGTACTTC
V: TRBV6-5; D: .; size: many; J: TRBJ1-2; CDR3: CASSGRDDGYTF; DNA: TGTGCCAGCAGTGGACGGGACGATGGCTACACCTTC
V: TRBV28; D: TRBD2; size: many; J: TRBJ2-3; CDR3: CASSPSWRGSGSWTQYF; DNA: TGTGCCAGCAGCCCGAGTTGGAGGGGTAGCGGGTCGTGGACGCAGTATTTT
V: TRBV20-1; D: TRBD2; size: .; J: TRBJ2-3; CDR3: CSARVASGTDTQYF; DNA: TGCAGTGCTAGAGTCGCTAGCGGGACAGATACGCAGTATTTT
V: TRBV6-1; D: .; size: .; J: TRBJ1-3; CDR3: CASSPFHLSGNTIYF; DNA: TGTGCCAGCAGTCCGTTTCATCTCTCTGGAAACACCATATATTTT
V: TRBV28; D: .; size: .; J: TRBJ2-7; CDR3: CASSYPTGEGWSYEQYF; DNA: TGTGCCAGCAGTTATCCTACAGGGGAGGGTTGGTCCTACGAGCAGTACTTC
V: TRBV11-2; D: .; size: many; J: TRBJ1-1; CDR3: CASSVLREMNTEAFF; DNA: TGTGCCAGCAGCGTGCTCAGGGAGATGAACACTGAAGCTTTCTTT
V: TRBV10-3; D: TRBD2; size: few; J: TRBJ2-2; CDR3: CAIRDNSGSISGELFF; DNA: TGTGCCATCAGGGATAATAGCGGGAGTATCTCCGGGGAGCTGTTTTTT
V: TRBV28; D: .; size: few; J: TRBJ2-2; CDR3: CASSGSLAGELFF; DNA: TGTGCCAGCAGTGGTAGCCTCGCCGGGGAGCTGTTTTTT
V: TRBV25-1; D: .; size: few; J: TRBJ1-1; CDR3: CASSPKVRDQAFF; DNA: TGTGCCAGCAGCCCCAAGGTGAGGGATCAAGCTTTCTTT
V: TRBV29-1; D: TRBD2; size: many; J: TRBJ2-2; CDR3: CSVPGLAGAGTGELFF; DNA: TGCAGCGTCCCGGGACTAGCGGGAGCTGGCACCGGGGAGCTGTTTTTT